This T cell receptor (beta chain) is drawn from a study of blood T cells in healthy people across ages. Study-wide points: Among T cells, TCR beta diversity per million cells dropped roughly linearly as age rose. Percentage of naive T cells showed a strong correlation with TCR beta diversity.

Donation came from healthy Caucasian individuals in Russia who were aged about 6 to 95. V lost 0 bases, J lost 7 bases, and 8 bases lay in between. CDR1 is MNHEY, CDR2 SVGEGT, per germline. The CDR3 length is 13 residues. This clonotype was seen at least ten times. Antigen unknown. The use of a sample-barcoded 5' primer and a J-beta primer mix characterized a second PCR of about 6 to 12 cycles. In TCRdb, the 5' RACE reads were re-called with MiXCR into one record per CDR3 protein. The data contain more than 800,000 distinct CDR3 sequences, 25% to 30% of them singletons. The clonotype originates from a woman older than 75 in good health. V usage is TRBV6-2 or TRBV6-3 and J usage is TRBJ2-3; no firm D call. What was sequenced was blood. The CDR3 region is CASSYSDSNTQYF. CDR3 sequence (DNA): TGTGCCAGCAGTTACTCAGATTCGAATACGCAGTATTTT.